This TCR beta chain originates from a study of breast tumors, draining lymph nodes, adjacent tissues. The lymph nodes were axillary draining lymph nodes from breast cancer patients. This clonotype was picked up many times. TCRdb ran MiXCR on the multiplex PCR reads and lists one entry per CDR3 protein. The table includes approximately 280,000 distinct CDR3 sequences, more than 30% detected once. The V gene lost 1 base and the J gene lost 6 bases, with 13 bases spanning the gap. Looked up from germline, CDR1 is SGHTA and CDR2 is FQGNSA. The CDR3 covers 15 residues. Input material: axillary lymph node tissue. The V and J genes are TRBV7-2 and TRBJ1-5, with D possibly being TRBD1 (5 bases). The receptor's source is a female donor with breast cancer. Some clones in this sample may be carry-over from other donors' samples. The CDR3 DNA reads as TGTGCCAGCAGCTTAGAGGCCCACGGGGGTCAGCCCCAGCATTTT. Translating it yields CASSLEAHGGQPQHF.